The 3 T cell receptor beta chains in this list originate from one sample, sequenced in a study of CD8 T cells in ankylosing spondylitis. Whole-study findings and limits: Blood from ankylosing spondylitis patients appeared to carry a characteristic roughly eight-variant TCR beta motif.

Which antigens these TCRs recognize remains unknown. Each CDR3 protein gets one entry after TCRdb re-called the 5' RACE reads with MiXCR. This table has about 540,000 distinct CDR3 sequences, roughly 13% appearing once. The sample consisted of blood, either unsorted or a sorted T cell fraction (not recorded which). The receptors were gathered from a male donor with ankylosing spondylitis.

V gene TRBV15 combines with J gene TRBJ2-2; no clear D gene. The V end was cut by 0 bases, the J end by 1 base, with 9 bases between. Germline V gene sequence: CDR1 LNHNV, CDR2 YYDKDF (reference sequence). This CDR3 spans 16 amino acids. In nucleotides, the CDR3 is TGTGCCACCAGCAGAGATCGTGGCGGGAACACCGGGGAGCTGTTTTTT. Translating gives CATSRDRGGNTGELFF.

This clonotype was picked up one time. This sequence joins TRBV7-8 and TRBJ2-1, with 11 bases identical to TRBD2. The V segment lost 5 bases and the J segment 1 base; nucleotides outside the gene matches: 4. CDR1 is SGHVS, CDR2 FQNEAQ, per germline. This CDR3 is built from 16 residues. CDR3 in amino acids: CASSLWTSGSYNEQFF. CDR3 sequence (DNA): TGTGCCAGCAGCCTTTGGACTAGCGGGTCCTACAATGAGCAGTTCTTC.

The chain couples TRBV7-7 to TRBJ2-1; weak D call: TRBD2 (6 bases). Germline lookup yields CDR1 SSHAT and CDR2 FNYEAQ (reference sequence). Trimming removed 5 bases at V and 6 bases at J, with 17 bases between. CDR3 size: 15 residues. The CDR3 coding sequence is TGTGCCAGCAGCCCCGTGCAAGCGCGGGGCAATGAGCAGTTCTTC. Amino acids: CASSPVQARGNEQFF.